What follows are 32 T cell receptor beta chains derived from one specimen sequenced in a study of blood T cell repertoires in COVID-19. The data were produced by immunoSEQ multiplex PCR, yet TCRdb's version contains in-frame clones alone and is incomplete. The repertoire holds tens of thousands of clones, roughly 85% seen once, with 1.2% in the top ten. The sequenced sample consisted of peripheral blood. The receptors come from a man aged 35 to 55 with acute or convalescent COVID-19.

J is TRBJ1-1 and V is TRBV5-6, with a tentative D call TRBD1 (5 bases). In germline, CDR1 is SGHDT, CDR2 YYEEEE. V was shortened by 2 bases and J by 1 base, with 9 bases between the two germline ends. The CDR3 has 14 amino acids. CDR3 nucleotides: TGTGCCAGCAGCTTCAGGGCGGAGAACACTGAAGCTTTCTTT. Protein: CASSFRAENTEAFF. The complete variable domain, with remaining parts taken from reference TRBV5-6 and TRBJ1-1, reads DAGVTQSPTHLIKTRGQQVTLRCSPKSGHDTVSWYQQALGQGPQFIFQYYEEEERQRGNFPDRFSGHQFPNYSSELNVNALLLGDSALYLCASSFRAENTEAFFGQGTRLTVV.

The chain is built from TRBV28 and TRBJ1-2; no definite D call. Germline V gene lookup returns CDR1 MDHEN and CDR2 SYDVKM. The CDR3 runs to 11 residues. The germline V and J ends were trimmed by 3 bases and 7 bases, with 6 bases remaining between them. CDR3 coding DNA: TGTGCCAGCAGTTTCGAGGGTGGCTACACCTTC. This codes for CASSFEGGYTF.

The rearrangement uses TRBV4-1 and TRBJ1-6, with 8 bases identical to TRBD1. Germline CDR1 reads MGHRA; CDR2 reads YSYEKL. J lost 10 bases, V lost 0 bases, and 5 bases had no gene match. The CDR3 runs to 15 residues. CDR3 amino acids: CASSQDQGARSPLHF. In DNA, the CDR3 is TGCGCCAGCAGCCAAGATCAGGGGGCGAGATCACCCCTCCACTTT.

The chain joins TRBV11-3 to TRBJ2-6; 7 nucleotides match TRBD1. The trim removed 5 bases at V and 1 base at J, leaving 2 bases unmatched. This CDR3 contains 15 residues. Per the germline V gene, CDR1 is SGHNT and CDR2 is YENEEA. As DNA, the CDR3 is TGTGCCAGCAGCACGACAGGGTCTGGGGCCAACGTCCTGACTTTC. Its translation is CASSTTGSGANVLTF.

The chain combines TRBV11-3 with TRBJ2-1, with 7 bases aligning to TRBD1. Germline CDR1 is SGHNT and CDR2 is YENEEA. The CDR3 runs to 14 residues. J was trimmed by 3 bases and V by 4 bases; bases with no gene match: 3. Written as DNA, the CDR3 is TGTGCCAGCAGCTGGGACAGTGACTACAATGAGCAGTTCTTC. The encoded protein is CASSWDSDYNEQFF.

The gene calls are TRBV19 and TRBJ1-5, with D unclear. Germline CDR1 and CDR2: LNHDA and SQIVND (reference sequence). The CDR3 sequence is 15 residues long. The V gene lost 6 bases and the J gene lost 6 bases, with 18 bases spanning the gap. The CDR3 DNA follows: TGTGCCAGTAGACCCCCGGGGAAGGATAGTCAGCCCCAGCATTTT. It codes for CASRPPGKDSQPQHF. Full variable domain (remainder filled in from reference TRBV19 and TRBJ1-5): DGGITQSPKYLFRKEGQNVTLSCEQNLNHDAMYWYRQDPGQGLRLIYYSQIVNDFQKGDIAEGYSVSREKKESFPLTVTSAQKNPTAFYLCASRPPGKDSQPQHFGDGTRLSIL.

The chain is built from TRBV19 and TRBJ2-2, with unresolved D. Germline CDR1 and CDR2: LNHDA and SQIVND (reference sequence). The germline V and J ends were trimmed by 5 bases and 1 base, with 11 bases remaining between them. CDR3 length: 15 amino acids. CDR3 sequence (DNA): TGTGCCAGTAGTGCGAGTCGAGTGAACACCGGGGAGCTGTTTTTT. It encodes CASSASRVNTGELFF.

This clone was found once. The chain joins TRBV19 to TRBJ1-5; D unresolved. Germline CDR1 is LNHDA and CDR2 is SQIVND (reference sequence). The CDR3 has 17 amino acids. Trimming left V 6 bases short and J 7 bases short, with 25 bases between. The CDR3 sequence is CASSPFGVQGSRQPQHF. The CDR3 DNA reads TGTGCCAGTAGCCCATTCGGAGTTCAAGGAAGTCGCCAGCCCCAGCATTTT.

V usage is TRBV19 and J usage is TRBJ2-7, with 14 nucleotides matching TRBD2. This CDR3 is built from 16 residues. Germline CDR1 and CDR2: LNHDA and SQIVND (reference sequence). J was trimmed by 7 bases and V by 5 bases; bases with no gene match: 10. DNA for the CDR3: TGTGCCAGTAGTGCTTATCCGGGACTAGCGGGGGAGGAGCAGTACTTC. This sequence encodes CASSAYPGLAGEEQYF.

This clone was seen a handful of times. The chain joins TRBV7-3 to TRBJ2-5; tentatively, D is TRBD1 (5 bases). The CDR3 sequence is 13 residues long. Trimming shortened V by 3 bases and J by 5 bases, and 10 bases separated the two germline ends. Germline-derived CDR1 and CDR2 are SGHTA and FQGTGA. The CDR3 bases are TGTGCCAGCAGCTTCAGGGTCGGGGAGACCCAGTACTTC. This codes for CASSFRVGETQYF.

The chain combines TRBV3-1 (or the pseudogene TRBV3-2) with TRBJ2-7; D perhaps matches TRBD1 (6 bases). Looked up from germline, CDR1 is LGHDT and CDR2 is YNNKEL (reference sequence). The CDR3 consists of 15 residues. V gave up 2 bases and J gave up 3 bases, with 14 bases separating them. This chain's CDR3 is CASSQNRASNYEQYF. In DNA, the CDR3 is TGTGCCAGCAGCCAAAACAGGGCCTCGAACTACGAGCAGTACTTC.

This chain joins TRBV11-2 and TRBJ2-7, with TRBD1 identical over 9 bases. CDR3 length: 17 residues. The V gene's germline CDR1 is SGHAT and CDR2 FQNNGV. The junction had 20 bases not matched to a gene; V was cut back by 7 bases and J by 7 bases. CDR3 bases: TGTGCCAGCACCTCCCCCGGTACGCGGACAGGGGTGAGGGAGCAGTACTTC. The encoded protein is CASTSPGTRTGVREQYF.

This clone was detected a few times. In nucleotides, the CDR3 is TGCGCCAGCGGCGCGGGACTAGCCGTAGATACGCAGTATTTT. Translating gives CASGAGLAVDTQYF. V usage is TRBV10-2 and J usage is TRBJ2-3; TRBD2 agrees at 9 bases. This CDR3 has 14 residues. Trimming cost V 8 bases and J 5 bases; bases outside gene matches: 8. The germline gives CDR1 WSHSY, CDR2 SAAADI.

In this sample, this clone turned up once. The chain couples TRBV23-1 to TRBJ1-5; the D gene is possibly TRBD1 (6 bases). TRBV23-1 is recorded as an ORF, its role being uncertain. The CDR3 extends over 17 amino acids. The V end was cut by 3 bases, the J end by 0 bases, with 15 bases between. The CDR3 here is CASSHYRQGYSNQPQHF. CDR3 DNA sequence: TGCGCCAGCAGTCACTACAGGCAGGGGTATAGCAATCAGCCCCAGCATTTT.

The chain uses TRBV2 and TRBJ1-4; TRBD1 matches 8 bases. CDR1 is SNHLY, CDR2 FYNNEI, per germline. The CDR3 runs 15 residues. V was clipped by 3 bases and J by 4 bases; unmatched bases: 4. Written as DNA, the CDR3 is TGTGCCAGCAGTGAGCAGGGGGCCTTTAATGAAAAACTGTTTTTT. Its translation: CASSEQGAFNEKLFF.

The chain couples TRBV6-5 to TRBJ1-5; TRBD1 is a possible D gene (6 bases). The CDR3 sequence is 14 residues long. Per the germline V gene, CDR1 is MNHEY and CDR2 is SVGAGI. The V gene lost 6 bases and the J gene lost 0 bases, with 9 bases spanning the gap. The CDR3 loop is CASRRTVSNQPQHF. The DNA for the CDR3 is TGTGCCAGCAGACGGACAGTTAGCAATCAGCCCCAGCATTTT.

The J gene is TRBJ2-3, the V gene TRBV21-1; no DNA check was done on the table's D call, TRBD2. TRBV21-1 is flagged as a pseudogene. The CDR3 consists of 14 residues. The CDR3 loop reads CASSSQRGSDTQYF. The CDR3 nucleotides are TGTGCCAGCAGCAGTCAGCGGGGGTCAGATACGCAGTATTTT.

This clone was found once. In nucleotides, the CDR3 is TGTGCCAGCAGTAGGGCCGGGGTCGCTAGCGCGAACACCGGGGAGCTGTTTTTT. Protein product: CASSRAGVASANTGELFF. The V call is TRBV2, the J call TRBJ2-2, with D perhaps TRBD2 (6 bases). Per germline, CDR1 SNHLY and CDR2 FYNNEI. The CDR3 is made up of 18 amino acids. The V gene lost 5 bases and the J gene lost 0 bases, with 19 bases spanning the gap.

V gene TRBV19 combines with J gene TRBJ1-1; no definite D call. V was cut by 1 base and J by 8 bases, with 14 bases left in between. The length of the CDR3 is 14 residues. CDR1 LNHDA and CDR2 SQIVND come from the germline V gene (reference sequence). The CDR3 nucleotides read TGTGCCAGTAGTATAGGACGGCCTTGGAGCGAAGCTTTCTTT. Amino acid sequence: CASSIGRPWSEAFF. Variable domain in full (rest from reference TRBV19 and TRBJ1-1): DGGITQSPKYLFRKEGQNVTLSCEQNLNHDAMYWYRQDPGQGLRLIYYSQIVNDFQKGDIAEGYSVSREKKESFPLTVTSAQKNPTAFYLCASSIGRPWSEAFFGQGTRLTVV.

This clone was picked up a small number of times. The chain combines TRBV11-3 with TRBJ1-3, with 10 bases lining up with TRBD1. The junction had 5 bases not matched to a gene; V was cut back by 3 bases and J by 12 bases. CDR3 length equals 13 residues. The V gene's germline CDR1 is SGHNT and CDR2 YENEEA. The CDR3 nucleotides are TGTGCCAGCAGCTTTGACAGGGGGCCTTACATATATTTT. Protein sequence: CASSFDRGPYIYF. The full variable domain, rest sourced from reference TRBV11-3 and TRBJ1-3, is EAGVVQSPRYKIIEKKQPVAFWCNPISGHNTLYWYLQNLGQGPELLIRYENEEAVDDSQLPKDRFSAERLKGVDSTLKIQPAELGDSAVYLCASSFDRGPYIYFGEGSWLTVV.

The CDR3 nucleotides are TGTGCCAGCAGCTTAGATCTACTCTATGGCTACACCTTC. Protein sequence: CASSLDLLYGYTF. V and J are TRBV5-6 and TRBJ1-2; D gene unclear. The CDR3 is made up of 13 amino acids. Germline CDR1 SGHDT, CDR2 YYEEEE. The V gene lost 2 bases and the J gene lost 4 bases, with 9 bases spanning the gap.

V usage is TRBV15 and J usage is TRBJ2-7; a possible D gene is TRBD2 (5 bases). CDR3 length: 15 amino acids. V lost 3 bases and J 3 bases, leaving 15 bases between the germline ends. Looked up from germline, CDR1 is LNHNV and CDR2 is YYDKDF (reference sequence). The DNA of the CDR3 is TGTGCCACCAGCAGCGGAGCGGAATATAACTACGAGCAGTACTTC. Translation gives CATSSGAEYNYEQYF.

The rearrangement uses TRBV5-8 and TRBJ2-3; D remains unclear. The CDR3 has 14 amino acids. V was pared by 2 bases and J by 0 bases, with 7 bases between. In germline, CDR1 is SGHTS, CDR2 YDEGEE. CDR3 region: CASSFMESTDTQYF. For the CDR3, the DNA is TGTGCCAGCAGCTTTATGGAGAGCACAGATACGCAGTATTTT. Together with reference TRBV5-8 and TRBJ2-3, the CDR3 gives the full variable domain: EAGVTQSPTHLIKTRGQQATLRCSPISGHTSVYWYQQALGLGLQFLLWYDEGEERNRGNFPPRFSGRQFPNYSSELNVNALELEDSALYLCASSFMESTDTQYFGPGTRLTVL.

The chain joins TRBV2 to TRBJ2-2, with D perhaps TRBD1 (5 bases). Germline V gene data show CDR1 as SNHLY and CDR2 as FYNNEI. This CDR3 is 15 amino acids long. V was trimmed by 6 bases and J by 6 bases, leaving 17 bases between them. CDR3 in amino acids: CASRRSIRVAGELFF. The CDR3 DNA follows: TGTGCCAGCAGGCGTAGCATCAGGGTGGCCGGGGAGCTGTTTTTT.

The count of this clone is one. The V gene is TRBV5-1, the J gene TRBJ2-7; 8 nucleotides agree with TRBD1. V lost 4 bases, J lost 6 bases, and 6 bases stayed unmatched. In germline, CDR1 is SGHRS, CDR2 YFSETQ. There are 13 residues in the CDR3. Here the CDR3 reads CASSPMTGAEQYF. The CDR3 DNA reads TGCGCCAGCAGCCCGATGACAGGGGCCGAGCAGTACTTC.

This chain joins TRBV24-1 and TRBJ2-6, with TRBD2 identical over 7 bases. Trimming removed 4 bases from V and 3 bases from J; junction bases left unmatched: 17. The germline CDR1 and CDR2 sequences are KGHDR and SFDVKD. The CDR3 is 20 residues long. CDR3 sequence reads: CATSDPLSGRRGGGANVLTF. As DNA, the CDR3 is TGTGCCACCAGTGACCCCCTTTCCGGGAGGCGGGGTGGTGGGGCCAACGTCCTGACTTTC.

The rearrangement uses TRBV9 and TRBJ2-1, with TRBD1 identical over 7 bases. The CDR3 contains 14 residues. From germline, CDR1 is SGDLS and CDR2 YYNGEE. Unmatched junction bases numbered 3, after V lost 0 bases and J lost 6 bases. The CDR3 DNA is TGTGCCAGCAGCGTAGTAGCAGGGGGCAATGAGCAGTTCTTC. This encodes CASSVVAGGNEQFF.

V and J are TRBV5-1 and TRBJ2-5, with a possible D match to TRBD1 (5 bases). The CDR3 is made up of 14 amino acids. V lost 2 bases to trimming and J lost 2 bases, with 10 bases between them. Per germline, CDR1 SGHRS and CDR2 YFSETQ. In DNA form, the CDR3 reads TGCGCCAGCAGCTTCTCGACAGCACAAGAGACCCAGTACTTC. This codes for CASSFSTAQETQYF.

The genes are TRBV15 and TRBJ1-4; perhaps TRBD1 as D (5 bases). Deletions cut 0 bases from V and 6 bases from J, with 11 bases between. The CDR3 is made up of 15 amino acids. CDR1 is LNHNV and CDR2 is YYDKDF in the germline V gene (reference sequence). CDR3 protein: CATSRDSGGHEKLFF. CDR3 in DNA: TGTGCCACCAGCAGAGATTCGGGGGGACATGAAAAACTGTTTTTT. The complete variable domain, with remaining parts taken from reference TRBV15 and TRBJ1-4, reads DAMVIQNPRYQVTQFGKPVTLSCSQTLNHNVMYWYQQKSSQAPKLLFHYYDKDFNNEADTPDNFQSRRPNTSFCFLDIRSPGLGDTAMYLCATSRDSGGHEKLFFGSGTQLSVL.

The rearrangement links TRBV10-1 to TRBJ1-4; TRBD1 is a possible D gene (6 bases). Germline V CDR1 and CDR2: WNHNN, SYGVQD (reference sequence). The V end was cut by 4 bases, the J end by 5 bases, with 20 bases between. The CDR3 spans 17 residues. This CDR3 is CASSAYRAPGENEKLFF. The CDR3 DNA sequence: TGCGCCAGCAGTGCTTACAGGGCTCCAGGGGAGAATGAAAAACTGTTTTTT.

The rearrangement joins TRBV5-6 to TRBJ2-5, with 11 bases fitting TRBD2. J was trimmed by 2 bases and V by 4 bases; bases with no gene match: 4. The germline gives CDR1 SGHDT, CDR2 YYEEEE. The CDR3 has 15 residues. Written as DNA, the CDR3 is TGTGCCAGCAGCCGGGGACTAGCGGAACAAGAGACCCAGTACTTC. This sequence encodes CASSRGLAEQETQYF.

The chain uses TRBV5-6 and TRBJ1-6; D not resolved. Trimming cost V 2 bases and J 6 bases, with 12 bases left between them. The germline V gene has CDR1 SGHDT and CDR2 YYEEEE. This CDR3 contains 15 residues. The CDR3 nucleotides read TGTGCCAGCAGCTTAGTCCAGGTGAGTAATTCACCCCTCCACTTT. This translates into CASSLVQVSNSPLHF.